Following are 3 T cell receptor beta chains from one sample sequenced in a study of long-term antiretroviral therapy in people with HIV. The assay used was immunoSEQ (version v3.0), run at survey level. Assay used: immunoSEQ multiplex PCR; TCRdb lists only in-frame clones, some missing. Of 25,000 or so clones in the sample, 82% are singletons; the top ten hold roughly a tenth. The sample here was unsorted PBMCs, taken 0.8 years before starting antiretroviral therapy. The receptors shown here come from a man between 18 and 29 years old with HIV.

This clone was counted a single time. The V gene is TRBV27, the J gene TRBJ2-2, with D uncertain. The V end lost 2 bases, the J end lost 1 base, and 8 bases lay between the germline ends. This CDR3 is 15 amino acids long. Looked up from germline, CDR1 is MNHEY and CDR2 is SMNVEV (reference sequence). The CDR3 region has the DNA TGTGCCAGCAGTTTAGGCACCAAGAACACCGGGGAGCTGTTTTTT. This sequence encodes CASSLGTKNTGELFF.

This chain links TRBV18 with TRBJ1-5; D remains ambiguous. The CDR3 has 14 amino acids. Germline assignment: CDR1 KGHSH and CDR2 LQKENI. The V end lost 2 bases, the J end lost 4 bases, and 9 bases lay between the germline ends. The CDR3 DNA sequence: TGTGCCAGCTCACCAGTGTTCATAAATCAGCCCCAGCATTTT. As protein: CASSPVFINQPQHF.

The chain is built from TRBV11-2 and TRBJ1-6; maybe TRBD1 (5 bases). Germline values: CDR1 SGHAT, CDR2 FQNNGV. V was trimmed by 1 base and J by 6 bases, leaving 10 bases between them. The CDR3 spans 15 residues. The DNA for the CDR3 is TGTGCCAGCAGCTTAGGGGGACGGGGTAATTCACCCCTCCACTTT. It translates to CASSLGGRGNSPLHF.